This is a list of T cell receptor beta chains from one sample in a study of tumor-infiltrating lymphocytes in localized non-small cell lung cancer. Here immunoSEQ multiplex PCR was the method, and the copy in TCRdb shows in-frame clones only, minus some. This table holds 5,500 to 7,000 clones, less than 85% found once. Material for sequencing was lung tumor tissue. The receptors shown here come from a human donor with non-small cell lung cancer. CDR3s include the opening cysteine and the closing phenylalanine or tryptophan. A D gene is named only where the DNA matches it firmly. Rows may omit the clone size; those that give it use once, few, many or a size class.

d_call	clone_size	v_call	j_call	cdr3_nt	cdr3_aa
TRBD1	few	TRBV30	TRBJ1-5	TGTGCCTCCGCCCCAGGGGGAGATCAGCCCCAGCATTTT	CASAPGGDQPQHF
TRBD1	few	TRBV7-3	TRBJ1-5	TGTGCCAGCAGCGTTTACAGGGGTGGAAGCAATCAGCCCCAGCATTTT	CASSVYRGGSNQPQHF
TRBD1	-	TRBV2	TRBJ1-1	TGTGCCAGCAAGGACAGGGGGGCTGGCCTGAACACTGAAGCTTTCTTT	CASKDRGAGLNTEAFF
TRBD2	-	TRBV7-2	TRBJ2-5	TGTGCCAGCAGCTTATTCGCAGCGGGGGTGGAGATCCAGTACTTC	CASSLFAAGVEIQYF
-	-	TRBV2	TRBJ1-4	TGTGCCTTTAAGGGGGGCCCGCGGGCTAATGAAAAACTGTTTTTT	CAFKGGPRANEKLFF
-	once	TRBV27	TRBJ2-1	TGTGCCAGCAGTTTAGATTGGACTGTGGGTGAGCAGTTCTTC	CASSLDWTVGEQFF
-	-	TRBV7-7	TRBJ2-5	TGTGCCAGCAGCTCGCCCGGCCGAGAGACCCAGTACTTC	CASSSPGRETQYF
-	few	TRBV13	TRBJ2-2	TGTGCCAGCAGCGAATTATCCCCCTCGGGGGCGGTGTACGGGGAGCTGTTTTTT	CASSELSPSGAVYGELFF
TRBD1	-	TRBV27	TRBJ2-3	TGTGCCAGCAGTTTACTCGCAGGGGGCGCGGGAGATACGCAGTATTTT	CASSLLAGGAGDTQYF
-	-	TRBV13	TRBJ2-2	TGTGCCAGCAGCCCAACTTCAGGGACCGGGGAGCTGTTTTTT	CASSPTSGTGELFF
TRBD2	few	TRBV30	TRBJ2-5	TGTGCCTGGAACCAGCGGGAGTTGGGGATAGAGACCCAGTACTTC	CAWNQRELGIETQYF
TRBD2	-	TRBV5-6	TRBJ2-2	TGTGCCAGCAGCTTGTTAATCGGACTAGCGGGCACCGGGGAGCTGTTTTTT	CASSLLIGLAGTGELFF
-	few	TRBV4-3	TRBJ1-6	TGCGCCAGCAGCCAAGGGACAGCCAATTCACCCCTCCACTTT	CASSQGTANSPLHF
-	-	TRBV21-1	TRBJ1-6	TGTGCCAGCAGCAAGAAGGGTTCTTTTGTCTCACCCCTCCACTTT	CASSKKGSFVSPLHF
-	few	TRBV2	TRBJ1-1	TGTGCCAGCAGTGAAAGTGTTGGGCAGGAAAGAAAAGCTTTCTTT	CASSESVGQERKAFF
TRBD1	-	TRBV5-4	TRBJ2-7	TGTGCCAGCAGCTTTACCGGGACAGGGAATCACCTCGAGCAGTACTTC	CASSFTGTGNHLEQYF
-	-	TRBV5-8	TRBJ1-1	TGTGCCAGCAGGCAAGGGGGGGGTGGCACTGAAGCTTTCTTT	CASRQGGGGTEAFF
-	-	TRBV28	TRBJ2-4	TGTGCCAGCAGTCCACAGTTAGCCAAAAACATTCAGTACTTC	CASSPQLAKNIQYF
-	-	TRBV2	TRBJ2-1	TGTGCCAGCAGGGGCCGAAACGGCTATGAGCAGTTCTTC	CASRGRNGYEQFF
-	once	TRBV5-1	TRBJ2-2	TGCGCCAGCAGCTTGGCCGTCACGAACACCGGGGAGCTGTTTTTT	CASSLAVTNTGELFF
-	-	TRBV10-1	TRBJ2-1	TGCGCCAGCAGTGATCTTAGCATCGCGGGCAATGAGCAGTTCTTC	CASSDLSIAGNEQFF
-	-	TRBV19	TRBJ2-7	TGTGCCAGTAGTATAGAGGCGTGGACAGATTCACCCTACGAGCAGTACTTC	CASSIEAWTDSPYEQYF
-	-	TRBV9	TRBJ1-3	TGTGCCAGCAGCGTAGGGTCCAGCTTCTCTGGAAACACCATATATTTT	CASSVGSSFSGNTIYF
TRBD2	-	TRBV7-9	TRBJ2-3	TGTGCCAGCAGCGCCGGGACTAGCGGGAGGAGAACAGATACGCAGTATTTT	CASSAGTSGRRTDTQYF
-	once	TRBV28	TRBJ2-5	TGTGCCAGCACTCCTCTCACACGACAGCATGGGGAGACCCAGTACTTC	CASTPLTRQHGETQYF
-	-	TRBV6-5	TRBJ1-4	TGTGCCAGCAGTTACCAATCAGGGACAACCGGAAAACTGTTTTTT	CASSYQSGTTGKLFF
-	few	TRBV4-1	TRBJ1-1	TGCGCCAGCAGCCAAGTGGGCCGGGGAAACACTGAAGCTTTCTTT	CASSQVGRGNTEAFF
TRBD2	-	TRBV9	TRBJ2-1	TGTGCCAGCACCCCACGGAGCGGGGGGCCCTACAATGAGCAGTTCTTC	CASTPRSGGPYNEQFF
-	-	TRBV18	TRBJ1-3	TGTGCCAGCTCACCACCGGGTACTGGAAACACCATATATTTT	CASSPPGTGNTIYF
-	-	TRBV30	TRBJ1-2	TGTGAAGCAACAGGGTATTGGGGCTACACCTTC	CEATGYWGYTF
TRBD1	-	TRBV6-5	TRBJ1-3	TGTGCCAGCAGTTACTCGATACAGGGGGCTAACACCATATATTTT	CASSYSIQGANTIYF
TRBD2	-	TRBV4-1	TRBJ2-5	TGCGCCAGCAGCCAAGATCCGGGGGGAGGGTACAGTGGGACCCAGTACTTC	CASSQDPGGGYSGTQYF
TRBD1	-	TRBV28	TRBJ2-1	TGTGCCAGCAGTCCTACCGGACAGGGACGGAACAATGAGCAGTTCTTC	CASSPTGQGRNNEQFF
TRBD2	once	TRBV19	TRBJ2-1	TGTGCCAGTGGACTAGCAACTATGTATGAGCAGTTCTTC	CASGLATMYEQFF
TRBD1	-	TRBV19	TRBJ1-3	TGTGCCAGTAGTACCCGACAGGGCTCTGGAAACACCATATATTTT	CASSTRQGSGNTIYF
-	once	TRBV5-1	TRBJ1-5	TGCGCCAGCAGCTTGTATGGGGATTTTAGTCAGCCCCAGCATTTT	CASSLYGDFSQPQHF
TRBD1	-	TRBV5-6	TRBJ1-2	TGTGCCAGCAGCTTGGCGGGACAGGGAAGTGGAGGCTACACCTTC	CASSLAGQGSGGYTF
TRBD2	-	TRBV29-1	TRBJ2-3	TGCAGCGCCGAAAGACTAGCGGACACAGATACGCAGTATTTT	CSAERLADTDTQYF
-	-	TRBV30	TRBJ1-2	TGTGCCTGGAGTGTGGGAGGGGGCTACACCTTC	CAWSVGGGYTF
-	-	TRBV2	TRBJ2-3	TGTGCCAGCAGTGACGGGCGGGACGTAAGCACAGATACGCAGTATTTT	CASSDGRDVSTDTQYF
-	-	TRBV15	TRBJ2-5	TGTGCCACCAGCAGAGATGGAGGGCTGGAGACCCAGTACTTC	CATSRDGGLETQYF
-	-	TRBV6-5	TRBJ1-2	TGTGCCAGCATTGGGTGGGGGTTTGGTGGCTACACCTTC	CASIGWGFGGYTF
-	-	TRBV5-1	TRBJ1-3	TGCGCCAGCAACGACGGGCTGTCTGGAAACACCATATATTTT	CASNDGLSGNTIYF
-	few	TRBV7-9	TRBJ2-3	TGTGCCAGCCGAGGATCGACCGGTGGTACGCAGTATTTT	CASRGSTGGTQYF
TRBD2	-	TRBV11-3	TRBJ2-5	TGTGCCAGCAGCCCCCGGAGGGGAGGGAGGGAGCAAGAGACCCAGTACTTC	CASSPRRGGREQETQYF
TRBD2	-	TRBV11-2	TRBJ2-3	TGTGCCAGCAGCCTGGGACTAGTATGGTATTTT	CASSLGLVWYF